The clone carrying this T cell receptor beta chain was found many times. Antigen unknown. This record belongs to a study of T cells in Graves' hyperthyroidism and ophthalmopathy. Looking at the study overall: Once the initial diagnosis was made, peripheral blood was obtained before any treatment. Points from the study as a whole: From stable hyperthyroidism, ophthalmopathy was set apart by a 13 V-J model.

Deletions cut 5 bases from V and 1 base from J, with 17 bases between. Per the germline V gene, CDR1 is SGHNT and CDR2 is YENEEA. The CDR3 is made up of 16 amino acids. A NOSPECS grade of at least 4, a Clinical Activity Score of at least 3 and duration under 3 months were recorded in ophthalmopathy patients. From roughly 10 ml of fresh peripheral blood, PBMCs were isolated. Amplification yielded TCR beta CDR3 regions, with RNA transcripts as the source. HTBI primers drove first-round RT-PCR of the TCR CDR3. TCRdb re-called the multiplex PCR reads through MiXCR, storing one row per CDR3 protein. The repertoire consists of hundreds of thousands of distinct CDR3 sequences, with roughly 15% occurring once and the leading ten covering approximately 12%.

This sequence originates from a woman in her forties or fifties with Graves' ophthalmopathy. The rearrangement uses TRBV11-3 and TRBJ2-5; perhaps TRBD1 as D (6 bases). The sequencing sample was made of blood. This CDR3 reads CASSDGYRVPQETQYF. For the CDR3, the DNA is TGTGCCAGCAGCGACGGTTACAGGGTACCCCAAGAGACCCAGTACTTC.